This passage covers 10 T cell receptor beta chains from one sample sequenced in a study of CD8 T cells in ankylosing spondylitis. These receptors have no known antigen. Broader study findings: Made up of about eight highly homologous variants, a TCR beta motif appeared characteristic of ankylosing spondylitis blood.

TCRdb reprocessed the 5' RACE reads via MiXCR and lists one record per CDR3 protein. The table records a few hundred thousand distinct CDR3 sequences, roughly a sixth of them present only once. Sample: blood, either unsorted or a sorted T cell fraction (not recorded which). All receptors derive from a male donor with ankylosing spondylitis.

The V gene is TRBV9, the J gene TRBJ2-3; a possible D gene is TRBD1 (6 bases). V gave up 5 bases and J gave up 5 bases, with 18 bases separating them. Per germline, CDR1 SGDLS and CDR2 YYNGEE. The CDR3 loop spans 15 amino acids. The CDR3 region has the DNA TGTGCCAGCAGTCCGGACAGAAAATTAAGAGATACGCAGTATTTT. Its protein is CASSPDRKLRDTQYF.

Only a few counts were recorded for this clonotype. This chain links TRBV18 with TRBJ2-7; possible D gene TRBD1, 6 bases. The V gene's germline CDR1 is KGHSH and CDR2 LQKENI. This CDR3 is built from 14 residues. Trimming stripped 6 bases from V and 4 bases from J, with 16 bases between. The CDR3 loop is CASSLPTGPYEQYF. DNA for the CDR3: TGTGCCAGCTCGCTACCGACAGGCCCTTACGAGCAGTACTTC. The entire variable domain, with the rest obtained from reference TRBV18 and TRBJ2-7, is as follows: NAGVMQNPRHLVRRRGQEARLRCSPMKGHSHVYWYRQLPEEGLKFMVYLQKENIIDESGMPKERFSAEFPKEGPSILRIQQVVRGDSAAYFCASSLPTGPYEQYFGPGTRLTVT.

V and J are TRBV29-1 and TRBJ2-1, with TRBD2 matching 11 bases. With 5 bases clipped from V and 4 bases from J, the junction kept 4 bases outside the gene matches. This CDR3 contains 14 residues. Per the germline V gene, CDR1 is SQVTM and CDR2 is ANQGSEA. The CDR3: CSVSTSGVYNEQFF. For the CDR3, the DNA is TGCAGCGTTTCGACTAGCGGGGTGTACAATGAGCAGTTCTTC.

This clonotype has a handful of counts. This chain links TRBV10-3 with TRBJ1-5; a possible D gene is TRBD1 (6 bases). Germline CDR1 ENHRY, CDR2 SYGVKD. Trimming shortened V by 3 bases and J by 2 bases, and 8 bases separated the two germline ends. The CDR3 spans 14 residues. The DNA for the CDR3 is TGTGCCATCAGTGAACAGGGTGGCAATCAGCCCCAGCATTTT. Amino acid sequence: CAISEQGGNQPQHF.

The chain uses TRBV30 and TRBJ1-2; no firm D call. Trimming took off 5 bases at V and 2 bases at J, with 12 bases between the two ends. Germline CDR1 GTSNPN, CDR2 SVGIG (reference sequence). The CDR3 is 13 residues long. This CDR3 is CAWRPQENYGYTF. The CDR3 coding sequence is TGTGCCTGGCGACCCCAGGAGAACTATGGCTACACCTTC.

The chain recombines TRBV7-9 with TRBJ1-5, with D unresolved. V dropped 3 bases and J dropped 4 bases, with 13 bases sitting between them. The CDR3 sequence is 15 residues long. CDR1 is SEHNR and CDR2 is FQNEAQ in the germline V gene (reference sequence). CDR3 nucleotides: TGTGCCAGCAGCTTCGGGCTCAGCCCAAATCAGCCCCAGCATTTT. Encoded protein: CASSFGLSPNQPQHF.

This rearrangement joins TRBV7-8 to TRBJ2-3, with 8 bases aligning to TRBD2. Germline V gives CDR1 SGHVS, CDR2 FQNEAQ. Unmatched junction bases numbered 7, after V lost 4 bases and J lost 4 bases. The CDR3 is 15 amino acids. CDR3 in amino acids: CASSSRGGRPDTQYF. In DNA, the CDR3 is TGTGCCAGCAGCTCCCGGGGGGGCAGGCCAGATACGCAGTATTTT.

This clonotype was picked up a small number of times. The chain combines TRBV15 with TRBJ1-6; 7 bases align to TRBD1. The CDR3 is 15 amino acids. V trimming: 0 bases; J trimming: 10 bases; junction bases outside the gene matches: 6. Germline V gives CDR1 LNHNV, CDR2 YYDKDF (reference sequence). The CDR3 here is CATSRDNRGLSPLHF. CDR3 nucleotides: TGTGCCACCAGCAGAGATAATAGGGGGCTGTCACCCCTCCACTTT.

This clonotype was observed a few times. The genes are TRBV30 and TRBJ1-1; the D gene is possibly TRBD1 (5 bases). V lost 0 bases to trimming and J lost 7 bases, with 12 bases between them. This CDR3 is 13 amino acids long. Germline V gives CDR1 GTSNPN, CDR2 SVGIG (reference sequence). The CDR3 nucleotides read TGTGCCTGGAGTGTGGGGCGGGAGATTGAAGCTTTCTTT. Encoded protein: CAWSVGREIEAFF.

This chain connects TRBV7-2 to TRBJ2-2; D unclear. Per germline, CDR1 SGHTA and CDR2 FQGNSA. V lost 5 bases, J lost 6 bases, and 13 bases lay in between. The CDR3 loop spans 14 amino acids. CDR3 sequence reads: CASSPAPRSGELFF. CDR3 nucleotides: TGTGCCAGCAGCCCCGCCCCCAGGTCCGGGGAGCTGTTTTTT.